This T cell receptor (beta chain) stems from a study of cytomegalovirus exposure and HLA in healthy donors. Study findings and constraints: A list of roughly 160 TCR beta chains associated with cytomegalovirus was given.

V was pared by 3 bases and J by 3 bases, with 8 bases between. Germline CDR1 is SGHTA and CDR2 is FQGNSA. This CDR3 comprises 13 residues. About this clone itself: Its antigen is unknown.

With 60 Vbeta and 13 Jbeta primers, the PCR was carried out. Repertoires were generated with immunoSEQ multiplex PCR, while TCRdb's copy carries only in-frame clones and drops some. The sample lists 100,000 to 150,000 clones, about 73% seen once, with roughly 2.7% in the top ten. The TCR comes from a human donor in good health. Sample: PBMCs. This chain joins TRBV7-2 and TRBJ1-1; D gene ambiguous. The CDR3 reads CASSLVADTEAFF. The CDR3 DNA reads TGTGCCAGCAGCTTGGTGGCAGACACTGAAGCTTTCTTT.